The 2 T cell receptor beta chains presented below share a single source sample, sequenced in a study of OX40 agonist ivuxolimab in advanced cancers. Produced via immunoSEQ multiplex PCR; TCRdb's table is partial and in-frame only. The data contain around 67,000 clones, about four fifths of them seen just once; the ten biggest clones take up more than 1%. The material was CD4+ or CD8+ T cells sorted from blood, obtained in a trial of the OX40 agonist ivuxolimab. These receptors all come from an adult with an advanced solid tumor such as melanoma, head and neck, liver or kidney cancer.

The chain has TRBV10-2 and TRBJ2-5, with TRBD2 matching 7 bases. Germline V gives CDR1 WSHSY, CDR2 SAAADI. V shed 7 bases and J 5 bases; nucleotides not matched to a gene: 4. This CDR3 region has 12 residues. The CDR3 sequence: CASTGGAETQYF. For the CDR3, the DNA is TGCGCCAGCACGGGGGGAGCCGAGACCCAGTACTTC.

This clone was seen once. This chain joins TRBV28 and TRBJ2-5; the D gene could be TRBD1 or TRBD2 (5 bases each). CDR3 size: 12 residues. Trimming shortened V by 5 bases and J by 4 bases, and 8 bases separated the two germline ends. Germline CDR1 MDHEN, CDR2 SYDVKM. CDR3 region: CASSKGRETQYF. CDR3 coding DNA: TGTGCCAGCAGTAAGGGGAGAGAGACCCAGTACTTC.